The rows below give T cell receptor beta chains drawn from one sample of a study of blood T cell repertoires in COVID-19. Clones were read by immunoSEQ multiplex PCR, and TCRdb kept only the in-frame ones, dropping some. This sample has 170,000 or so clones, with around nine tenths found just once. Sequencing was carried out using peripheral blood. These receptors were collected from a man aged 60 to 69 with COVID-19, enrolled during active disease. CDR3s include the opening cysteine and the closing phenylalanine or tryptophan. Each record gives: V gene, D gene, clone size, J gene, CDR3 protein, CDR3 DNA. D genes are given only for firm matches. The size field is filled for only some rows; it gives once, few, many or a size class.

TRBV6-6	NA	NA	TRBJ2-1	CASSYSRGEGAQFF	TGTGCCAGCAGTTACTCGCGGGGGGAGGGGGCGCAGTTCTTC
TRBV5-5	TRBD2	NA	TRBJ2-1	CASSLGLAGGLGNEQFF	TGTGCCAGCAGCTTGGGGTTAGCGGGAGGTTTAGGCAATGAGCAGTTCTTC
TRBV27	NA	NA	TRBJ2-1	CASSLRSGRNEQFF	TGTGCCAGCAGTTTACGGTCAGGGCGCAATGAGCAGTTCTTC
TRBV6-5	TRBD1	NA	TRBJ1-2	CASRTGNYGYTF	TGTGCCAGCAGGACAGGGAACTATGGCTACACCTTC
TRBV29-1	TRBD1	NA	TRBJ2-2	CSVNPRRGLTGELFF	TGCAGCGTGAACCCCCGAAGGGGGCTCACCGGGGAGCTGTTTTTT
TRBV4-3	NA	NA	TRBJ1-4	CASSQNPGVNEKLFF	TGCGCCAGCAGCCAAAACCCAGGGGTCAATGAAAAACTGTTTTTT
TRBV5-6	TRBD1	NA	TRBJ2-2	CASSPGQGALTGELFF	TGTGCCAGCAGCCCGGGACAGGGGGCGCTGACCGGGGAGCTGTTTTTT
TRBV6-2/TRBV6-3	NA	NA	TRBJ1-1	CASSYSGVLPEAFF	TGTGCCAGCAGTTATTCAGGGGTTCTTCCTGAAGCTTTCTTT
TRBV4-2	NA	NA	TRBJ1-1	CASSQDGNGMTEAFF	TGTGCCAGCAGCCAAGACGGGAATGGGATGACTGAAGCTTTCTTT
TRBV19	NA	NA	TRBJ2-5	CASTKSGANQETQYF	TGTGCCAGTACTAAGTCTGGGGCTAATCAAGAGACCCAGTACTTC
TRBV27	TRBD1	once	TRBJ2-3	CASSWTGTSTDTQYF	TGTGCCAGCAGTTGGACAGGGACAAGCACAGATACGCAGTATTTT
TRBV6-5	TRBD1	NA	TRBJ1-1	CASRSLGTGGFEAFF	TGTGCCAGCAGGTCCCTAGGGACAGGGGGATTTGAAGCTTTCTTT
TRBV7-2	NA	NA	TRBJ2-2	CASSLQVTGELFF	TGTGCCAGCAGCTTACAGGTCACCGGGGAGCTGTTTTTT
TRBV18	NA	NA	TRBJ1-5	CASSPPGGNQPQHF	TGTGCCAGCTCACCACCAGGGGGAAATCAGCCCCAGCATTTT
TRBV5-1	TRBD1	NA	TRBJ1-4	CASSLVGTGTNEKLFF	TGCGCCAGCAGCTTGGTAGGGACAGGGACTAATGAAAAACTGTTTTTT
TRBV11-3	NA	NA	TRBJ2-3	CASSLGPTADTQYF	TGTGCCAGCAGCTTGGGTCCGACAGCAGATACGCAGTATTTT
TRBV5-4	NA	NA	TRBJ1-1	CASSLDRWTEAFF	TGTGCCAGCAGCTTGGACAGGTGGACTGAAGCTTTCTTT
TRBV9	TRBD1	NA	TRBJ1-2	CASSARTGSYGYTF	TGTGCCAGCAGCGCCCGGACAGGCAGCTATGGCTACACCTTC
TRBV2	NA	NA	TRBJ2-1	CASSEEPGGDEQFF	TGTGCCAGCAGTGAAGAACCGGGGGGCGATGAGCAGTTCTTC
TRBV6-2/TRBV6-3	NA	NA	TRBJ1-1	CASSLGVLNTEAFF	TGTGCCAGCAGTTTAGGGGTATTGAACACTGAAGCTTTCTTT
TRBV7-9	TRBD2	once	TRBJ2-6	CASSRSSGGSSGANVLTF	TGTGCCAGCAGCCGTAGCTCGGGGGGAAGCTCTGGGGCCAACGTCCTGACTTTC
TRBV5-1	TRBD1	NA	TRBJ1-1	CASSLKTGLDTEAFF	TGCGCCAGCAGCCTCAAGACAGGGCTCGACACTGAAGCTTTCTTT
TRBV27	TRBD1	few	TRBJ1-1	CASGGQVNTEAFF	TGTGCCAGCGGAGGACAGGTCAACACTGAAGCTTTCTTT
TRBV7-9	TRBD1	NA	TRBJ2-1	CASASGTGRNEQFF	TGTGCCAGCGCATCCGGGACAGGGCGCAATGAGCAGTTCTTC
TRBV7-2	TRBD1	NA	TRBJ2-1	CASSSRDSWQFF	TGTGCCAGCAGCTCCAGGGACAGTTGGCAGTTCTTC